The entry below describes one T cell receptor (beta chain). What it recognizes is unknown. These data come from a study of monozygotic twins with inflammatory bowel disease. Study-wide points: Added variability in patient repertoires may stem from differing immunosuppressive treatments.

Roughly 3,500 ng of total RNA went into each TCR library. cDNA for TCRalpha and TCRbeta was amplified by nested PCRs of roughly 17 then 9 cycles. TCRdb re-called the 5' RACE reads; every CDR3 protein appears as one record, without DNA. This table lists about 380,000 distinct CDR3 sequences. Germline CDR1 DFQATT, CDR2 SNEGSKA (reference sequence). CDR3 length: 15 amino acids. The TCR sequence derives from a human donor with ulcerative colitis or Crohn's disease, or a healthy co-twin of an affected twin (not recorded which). The sequencing input was blood. The rearrangement joins TRBV20-1 to TRBJ1-4. This CDR3 reads CSARDPTEYHEKLFF.